This T cell receptor beta chain was obtained from a study of blood T cell repertoires in COVID-19. Overall study: Italy, Spain and the United States were the sources of the convalescent and acute COVID-19 samples. The cDNA or gDNA used as material had been derived from T cells, B-cell-depleted T cells, or PBMCs.

In its sample, this clone was seen once. The CDR3 spans 16 residues. V was trimmed by 4 bases and J by 4 bases, leaving 20 bases between them. The germline V gene has CDR1 SGHRS and CDR2 YFSETQ. Original processing methods: From reference gene primer amplification, estimates of nucleated cell counts were derived. The method was immunoSEQ multiplex PCR; TCRdb's version includes in-frame clones alone and lacks a portion of them. V and J calls and clone size are as listed in that table; D and trimming were resolved from the DNA. The data contain around 60,000 clones, 81% of them seen just once; the ten biggest clones take up more than 12%.

This sequence joins TRBV5-1 and TRBJ1-2; no firm D call. This clonotype was sampled from a man older than 75 with acute or convalescent COVID-19. The sequenced sample was peripheral blood. CDR3 in amino acids: CASSLREGTDPYGYTF. Written as DNA, the CDR3 is TGCGCCAGCAGCCTGAGGGAAGGCACCGACCCCTATGGCTACACCTTC.